A selection of T cell receptor beta chains follows, all from one sample in a study of cytomegalovirus exposure and HLA in healthy donors. Repertoires were generated with immunoSEQ multiplex PCR, while TCRdb's copy carries only in-frame clones and drops some. Of about 130,000 clones in the sample, less than 80% were seen once. The sample comprised PBMCs. These receptors were taken from a man aged 35 to 55 in good health and CMV-seropositive. The CDR3 runs from the conserved cysteine through the conserved F or W. A D gene is named only where the DNA matches it firmly. A clone size is listed for some rows: how often the clone was seen (once, few, many), or a class if it is expanded.

15	TRBV25-1	-	TRBD1	TRBJ1-4	TGTGCCAGCAGTGATACTACAGGGGCGGGAGAAAAACTGTTTTTT	CASSDTTGAGEKLFF
13	TRBV7-2	-	-	TRBJ1-2	TGTGCCAGCAGTCCAGACAGAACCTATGGCTACACCTTC	CASSPDRTYGYTF
13	TRBV29-1	once	-	TRBJ1-1	TGCAGCGTTGAAGTAAGTCAGGACACTGAAGCTTTCTTT	CSVEVSQDTEAFF
14	TRBV7-3	once	TRBD1	TRBJ1-1	TGTGCCAGCAGCTCGGGACAGGGGGACACTGAAGCTTTCTTT	CASSSGQGDTEAFF
14	TRBV19	-	TRBD2	TRBJ2-3	TGTGCCAGTAGGAAGCGGGAAGGCACAGATACGCAGTATTTT	CASRKREGTDTQYF
13	TRBV15	-	-	TRBJ2-1	TGTGCCACCAGCAGAGATGGGGCGAATGAGCAGTTCTTC	CATSRDGANEQFF
12	TRBV6-6	-	-	TRBJ2-7	TGTGCCAGCAGTCCACGGGATTTAGAGCAGTACTTC	CASSPRDLEQYF
15	TRBV27	-	-	TRBJ2-6	TGTGCCAGCAGATCGGTCTCGTCTGGGGCCAACGTCCTGACTTTC	CASRSVSSGANVLTF
11	TRBV5-8	-	TRBD1	TRBJ2-7	TGTGCCAGCAGCTCCCGGGACAGGGCCTACTTC	CASSSRDRAYF
14	TRBV18	once	-	TRBJ2-5	TGTGCCAGCTCACCACGGACAGTACAAGAGACCCAGTACTTC	CASSPRTVQETQYF
16	TRBV4-1	-	-	TRBJ2-2	TGCGCCAGCAGTTCCCGTGGGGGCTGGGACACCGGGGAGCTGTTTTTT	CASSSRGGWDTGELFF
15	TRBV9	few	-	TRBJ1-1	TGTGCCAGCAGCGTAGCTGATCAGGGGCCTCCTGAAGCTTTCTTT	CASSVADQGPPEAFF
19	TRBV5-1	-	TRBD2	TRBJ2-2	TGCGCCAGCAGCTTGTTACCCCTAGCGGGAGGGCCGAACACCGGGGAGCTGTTTTTT	CASSLLPLAGGPNTGELFF
14	TRBV7-2	-	-	TRBJ1-5	TGTGCCAGCAGCCCGAGACAGGCCAATCAGCCCCAGCATTTT	CASSPRQANQPQHF
16	TRBV2	-	TRBD1	TRBJ2-3	TGTGCCAGCAGAGAGTCCGGGACAGGGGGCCCAGATACGCAGTATTTT	CASRESGTGGPDTQYF
16	TRBV2	-	TRBD2	TRBJ2-7	TGTGCCAGCAGCGGACTAGCGGGAGGGTTCTCCTACGAGCAGTACTTC	CASSGLAGGFSYEQYF
14	TRBV7-2	once	-	TRBJ2-3	TGTGCCAGCAGCTTAGGGCGGGATCCAGATACGCAGTATTTT	CASSLGRDPDTQYF
15	TRBV6-1	-	TRBD1	TRBJ1-2	TGTGCCAGCATGGAGGGACAGGGGCACAACTATGGCTACACCTTC	CASMEGQGHNYGYTF
17	TRBV19	-	TRBD1	TRBJ1-3	TGTGCCAGTAGTATAGGGCACAGGGGGCCTTCTGGAAACACCATATATTTT	CASSIGHRGPSGNTIYF
13	TRBV19	-	TRBD1	TRBJ2-7	TGTGCCAGTAGTCGGGACAGGGAGAGTGAGCAGTACTTC	CASSRDRESEQYF
16	TRBV6-1	-	-	TRBJ1-4	TGTGCCAGCAGTGTCCGGAACAGGGTCCGAGGTGAAAAACTGTTTTTT	CASSVRNRVRGEKLFF
16	TRBV18	-	TRBD2	TRBJ2-1	TGTGCCAGCTCATCGGGTATTGGACTAGCGTTTTATGAGCAGTTCTTC	CASSSGIGLAFYEQFF
14	TRBV6-1	few	-	TRBJ2-7	TGTGCCAGCAGTACGGCGGGGAGACTCGACGAGCAGTACTTC	CASSTAGRLDEQYF
15	TRBV5-6	-	-	TRBJ1-5	TGTGCCAGCAGCCTGGCGGGGACTGGGCATCAGCCCCAGCATTTT	CASSLAGTGHQPQHF
16	TRBV9	-	TRBD2	TRBJ2-7	TGTGCCAGCAGTGAAACGGCGGGAGGAGGTGGTATCGAGCAGTACTTC	CASSETAGGGGIEQYF
13	TRBV6-1	-	-	TRBJ1-5	TGTGCCAGCTATAACATGCGAGGGCAGCCCCAGCATTTT	CASYNMRGQPQHF
14	TRBV19	-	-	TRBJ2-1	TGTGCCAGTAGTAGGAGCGGCTCCTACAATGAGCAGTTCTTC	CASSRSGSYNEQFF
15	TRBV11-2	-	TRBD2	TRBJ2-5	TGTGCCAGCAGCTTGGGCTTAGCGGGAGTGGAGACCCAGTACTTC	CASSLGLAGVETQYF
17	TRBV7-3	-	TRBD2	TRBJ2-1	TGTGCCAGCAGCTCCCAGGGCGTAGCGGGAGGACACAATGAGCAGTTCTTC	CASSSQGVAGGHNEQFF
14	TRBV6-1	-	-	TRBJ2-7	TGTGCCAGCAGTGAAGGGGGGCTGTCCTACGAGCAGTACTTC	CASSEGGLSYEQYF
15	TRBV30	-	-	TRBJ1-1	TGTGCCTGGTCACTGGGGCAGGGAGGCGATCGAGGAGCTTTCTTT	CAWSLGQGGDRGAFF
12	TRBV30	-	TRBD2	TRBJ2-3	TGTGCCTGGAGCGGCGGGGGAGATACGCAGTATTTT	CAWSGGGDTQYF
11	TRBV19	-	-	TRBJ1-4	TGTGCCAGTACCCTAAATGAAAAACTGTTTTTT	CASTLNEKLFF
13	TRBV5-1	-	-	TRBJ2-7	TGCGCCAGCAGCTTGAGCAGTCCTAGGGAGCAGTACTTC	CASSLSSPREQYF
15	TRBV25-1	-	-	TRBJ1-3	TGTGCCAGCAGCCTAGCAGGGGCCTCTGGAAACACCATATATTTT	CASSLAGASGNTIYF
14	TRBV6-5	-	-	TRBJ2-2	TGTGCCAGCAGTTACGGGACTTACACCGGGGAGCTGTTTTTT	CASSYGTYTGELFF
13	TRBV10-3	-	TRBD1	TRBJ1-1	TGTGCCATCGGGGAGGGACAGGGGGAGAGTGCTTTCTTT	CAIGEGQGESAFF